The text below deals with one TCR beta chain. The data were obtained in a study of shared clonotypes between healthy human individuals. The protocol was immunoSEQ multiplex PCR, while the TCRdb copy is restricted to in-frame clones and leaves out a portion. In the table there are under 1,900,000 clones, 98% to 99% of which are singletons. V lost 0 bases and J lost 1; bases outside the gene matches: 4. CDR1 is SGHKS, CDR2 YYEKEE, per germline (reference sequence). The CDR3 totals 16 residues. Sequenced: naive CD4+ T cells sorted from blood. Stated subset: CD45RA+ positively selected. The TCR comes from a young man in good health. The rearrangement uses TRBV5-5 and TRBJ2-4; 7 bases agree with TRBD1. In DNA, the CDR3 is TGTGCCAGCAGCTTGGCAGGGGGAGCCGCCAAAAACATTCAGTACTTC. Protein sequence: CASSLAGGAAKNIQYF.